These 27 T cell receptor beta chains originate from one sample sequenced in a study of response to subunit inactivated influenza vaccine listed by TCRdb under 2018. The library was built by means of RT-PCR. Instrument on record: Illumina HiSeq 2500. The public reads were reprocessed in TCRdb via fastp at Q25 and MiXCR, keeping in-frame beta chains. Rows with a matching CDR3 protein are joined into one entry that keeps the most common DNA and genes. The sample records roughly 650,000 distinct CDR3 sequences, about a sixth of which are singletons. The ten largest clonotypes hold under 14% of the sample. Sequences were derived from PBMCs from blood, sampled less than 13 days after vaccination. The source is a man over 45 who received an inactivated influenza vaccine. Donor details come from another sample of the same person, matched by shared clones.

This clonotype was counted at least ten times. The chain is built from TRBV27 and TRBJ1-5; D remains unclear. Germline assignment: CDR1 MNHEY and CDR2 SMNVEV (reference sequence). V was pared by 4 bases and J by 5 bases, with 21 bases between. The CDR3 extends over 17 amino acids. The DNA for the CDR3 is TGTGCCAGCAGTTCGGAACGACTCCTCGGAGAACATCAGCCCCAGCATTTT. Protein sequence: CASSSERLLGEHQPQHF.

This clonotype was detected only a few times. The rearrangement links TRBV6-2 or TRBV6-3 to TRBJ1-1, with a possible D match to TRBD1 (6 bases). The CDR3 sequence is 19 residues long. Trimming pared 6 bases from V and 5 bases from J, leaving 31 bases between. The V gene's germline CDR1 is MNHEY and CDR2 SVGEGT. The CDR3 loop is CASRRSFKVLGGSITEAFF. In DNA form, the CDR3 reads TGTGCCAGCAGGCGATCCTTTAAAGTTCTAGGGGGAAGTATAACTGAAGCTTTCTTT.

The table lists this clonotype with a few counts. V usage is TRBV11-2 and J usage is TRBJ2-3, with 16 bases matching TRBD2. The CDR3 length is 18 residues. From germline, CDR1 is SGHAT and CDR2 FQNNGV. Trimming cost V 2 bases and J 2 bases; bases outside gene matches: 4. DNA for the CDR3: TGTGCCAGCAGCTTAAGGGGGACTAGCGGGAGGGTCACAGATACGCAGTATTTT. Translation: CASSLRGTSGRVTDTQYF. Variable domain in full (rest from reference TRBV11-2 and TRBJ2-3): EAGVAQSPRYKIIEKRQSVAFWCNPISGHATLYWYQQILGQGPKLLIQFQNNGVVDDSQLPKDRFSAERLKGVDSTLKIQPAKLEDSAVYLCASSLRGTSGRVTDTQYFGPGTRLTVL.

The sample holds many counts of this clonotype. This chain joins TRBV5-1 and TRBJ1-6; 8 bases align to TRBD1. Unmatched junction bases numbered 11, after V lost 3 bases and J lost 9 bases. This CDR3 contains 16 residues. Germline V gives CDR1 SGHRS, CDR2 YFSETQ. The CDR3 sequence is CASSSGGATGVSPLHF. CDR3 DNA sequence: TGCGCCAGCAGCTCCGGTGGCGCGACAGGGGTTTCACCCCTCCACTTT.

This clonotype was seen many times. J is TRBJ2-1 and V is TRBV7-8; D may be TRBD1 or TRBD2 (6 bases each). The V gene's germline CDR1 is SGHVS and CDR2 FQNEAQ. V lost 5 bases and J 3 bases, leaving 8 bases between the germline ends. This CDR3 has 13 amino acids. The CDR3 nucleotides are TGTGCCAGCAGCCGGGGGCGCTACAATGAGCAGTTCTTC. Its protein product is CASSRGRYNEQFF.

This clonotype came up a few times. The gene calls are TRBV4-2 and TRBJ1-1; D is undetermined. The V end was cut by 5 bases, the J end by 1 base, with 14 bases between. This CDR3 region has 15 residues. Looked up from germline, CDR1 is LGHNA and CDR2 is YNFKEQ. CDR3 residues: CASSGQFSANTEAFF. CDR3 nucleotides: TGTGCCAGCAGCGGGCAGTTTAGCGCGAACACTGAAGCTTTCTTT.

This clonotype was seen only a few times. The genes are TRBV29-1 and TRBJ2-7, with D possibly being TRBD1 (6 bases). The CDR3 contains 13 residues. Germline V gives CDR1 SQVTM, CDR2 ANQGSEA. With 1 base removed from V and 3 bases from J, the gap between germline ends came to 10 bases. This CDR3 is CSVEVQGHYEQYF. DNA for the CDR3: TGCAGCGTTGAAGTACAGGGCCACTACGAGCAGTACTTC.

The V gene is TRBV7-2, the J gene TRBJ2-2; 11 nucleotides line up with TRBD1. The CDR3 length is 16 residues. Per the germline V gene, CDR1 is SGHTA and CDR2 is FQGNSA. The J segment lost 5 bases and the V segment lost 5 bases, leaving 7 bases of the junction unmatched. The CDR3 DNA follows: TGTGCCAGCAGCCCACGGACAGGGGGCGCGACCGGGGAGCTGTTTTTT. As protein: CASSPRTGGATGELFF.

This chain connects TRBV7-9 to TRBJ2-1; TRBD2 matches 10 bases. The CDR3 has 16 residues. Germline V gives CDR1 SEHNR, CDR2 FQNEAQ (reference sequence). Trimming took 6 bases from V and 10 from J; bases not matched to a gene: 15. CDR3 protein: CASRSRAQLAGNEQFF. The CDR3 nucleotides are TGTGCCAGCAGATCCCGGGCCCAACTAGCGGGGAACGAGCAGTTCTTC.

V is TRBV28 and J is TRBJ2-5; 10 bases are shared with TRBD2. The CDR3 runs to 16 residues. Germline values: CDR1 MDHEN, CDR2 SYDVKM. V gave up 6 bases and J gave up 0 bases; unmatched junction bases: 7. CDR3 residues: CASSRDGTSDQETQYF. In nucleotides, the CDR3 is TGTGCCAGCAGCCGCGACGGGACTAGCGACCAAGAGACCCAGTACTTC.

This clonotype was picked up many times. The chain combines TRBV6-5 with TRBJ2-2, with D unclear. From germline, CDR1 is MNHEY and CDR2 SVGAGI. The CDR3 length is 13 residues. V dropped 2 bases and J dropped 7 bases, with 8 bases sitting between them. The CDR3 DNA follows: TGTGCCAGCAGTTACCGTTATGGCGGGGAGCTGTTTTTT. Protein sequence: CASSYRYGGELFF.

This clonotype was picked up a small number of times. This rearrangement joins TRBV11-2 to TRBJ2-7; 7 bases are a match to TRBD1. The germline V gene encodes CDR1 SGHAT and CDR2 FQNNGV. J lost 0 bases, V lost 2 bases, and 16 bases had no gene match. The length of the CDR3 is 19 residues. CDR3 nucleotides: TGTGCCAGCAGCTTACAAGTCGTTAGGGGCAGGGGGTCCTCCTACGAGCAGTACTTC. This codes for CASSLQVVRGRGSSYEQYF.

The table lists this clonotype with a few counts. V is TRBV28 and J is TRBJ2-5, with 7 bases aligning to TRBD2. With 2 bases clipped from V and 4 bases from J, the junction kept 7 bases outside the gene matches. The CDR3 runs to 15 residues. Germline CDR1 and CDR2: MDHEN and SYDVKM. CDR3 nucleotides: TGTGCCAGCAGTTTACCAACCAGCGGGACAGAGACCCAGTACTTC. It encodes CASSLPTSGTETQYF.

This clonotype turned up a few times. The V call is TRBV25-1, the J call TRBJ1-2; a possible D gene is TRBD1 (5 bases). The length of the CDR3 is 14 residues. V shed 7 bases and J shed 3 bases, with 15 bases lying between them. Germline CDR1 is MGHDK and CDR2 is SYGVNS. CDR3 bases: TGTGCCAGCAACCTACCTAGACAGTACTATGGCTACACCTTC. Protein: CASNLPRQYYGYTF.

The chain uses TRBV12-3 or TRBV12-4 and TRBJ2-5, with TRBD1 matching 7 bases. CDR3 size: 15 residues. Trimming removed 3 bases from V and 4 bases from J; junction bases left unmatched: 8. CDR3 nucleotide sequence: TGTGCCAGCAGTTTGGGGACAGTCTTCCCAGAGACCCAGTACTTC. Amino acids: CASSLGTVFPETQYF.

The rearrangement joins TRBV4-1 to TRBJ2-6, with a weak D call TRBD2 (6 bases). Germline CDR1 is MGHRA and CDR2 is YSYEKL. The V and J ends lost 0 bases and 12 bases respectively, with 24 bases between them. The CDR3 is 18 residues long. CDR3 in DNA: TGCGCCAGCAGCCAAGAGGAGGGGTTGTGGTCAGGTTCTCCCGTCCTGACTTTC. Translation: CASSQEEGLWSGSPVLTF.

This clonotype appeared a few times. The chain is built from TRBV6-5 and TRBJ2-1; a possible D gene is TRBD2 (5 bases). Trimming took off 4 bases at V and 4 bases at J, with 11 bases between the two ends. The germline V gene has CDR1 MNHEY and CDR2 SVGAGI. This CDR3 region has 14 residues. CDR3 region: CASSSPDWYNEQFF. CDR3 sequence (DNA): TGTGCCAGCAGTTCCCCGGACTGGTACAATGAGCAGTTCTTC.

This clonotype was seen many times. The chain is built from TRBV15 and TRBJ2-2; D unclear. The CDR3 has 13 residues. Germline values: CDR1 LNHNV, CDR2 YYDKDF (reference sequence). V lost 2 bases, J lost 8 bases, and 9 bases lay in between. The chain's CDR3 is CATSRPTKGELFF. The CDR3 DNA follows: TGTGCCACCAGCAGACCCACTAAAGGGGAGCTGTTTTTT.

V is TRBV4-1 and J is TRBJ1-1, with D possibly matching TRBD1 (5 bases). CDR1 and CDR2 (germline): MGHRA, YSYEKL. V was clipped by 3 bases and J by 1 base, with 9 bases between them. The length of the CDR3 is 14 residues. This CDR3 reads CASSHPGANTEAFF. Written as DNA, the CDR3 is TGCGCCAGCAGCCATCCCGGGGCGAACACTGAAGCTTTCTTT.

In its sample, this clonotype was seen a few times. The chain joins TRBV7-9 to TRBJ2-1, with TRBD1 matching 9 bases. J was trimmed by 8 bases and V by 1 base; bases with no gene match: 6. CDR3 length equals 15 residues. CDR1 SEHNR and CDR2 FQNEAQ come from the germline V gene (reference sequence). CDR3 region: CASSLGDRERDEQFF. The CDR3 nucleotides read TGTGCCAGCAGCTTAGGGGACAGGGAACGGGATGAGCAGTTCTTC.

This chain connects TRBV4-2 to TRBJ2-5; D perhaps matches TRBD1 (6 bases). Germline V gene lookup returns CDR1 LGHNA and CDR2 YNFKEQ. The CDR3 covers 17 residues. V was trimmed by 2 bases and J by 4 bases, leaving 20 bases between them. The CDR3 region is CASSQTAGAVRGETQYF. Written as DNA, the CDR3 is TGTGCCAGCAGCCAAACCGCAGGGGCGGTCCGCGGAGAGACCCAGTACTTC.

The chain has TRBV6-5 and TRBJ2-5; 9 positions match TRBD1. The CDR3 is 15 residues long. In germline, CDR1 is MNHEY, CDR2 SVGAGI. The junction had 10 bases not matched to a gene; V was cut back by 6 bases and J by 5 bases. In DNA form, the CDR3 reads TGTGCCAGCAGCTACGGGACAGGGCGGCTCGAGACCCAGTACTTC. The encoded protein is CASSYGTGRLETQYF.

This clonotype was observed a handful of times. The chain employs TRBV6-5 and TRBJ2-7; no definite D call. This CDR3 region has 12 residues. Germline CDR1 and CDR2: MNHEY and SVGAGI. Trimming cost V 7 bases and J 0 bases, with 7 bases left between them. The CDR3 nucleotides are TGTGCCAGCATAGGAAGCTCCTACGAGCAGTACTTC. Translated: CASIGSSYEQYF.

The sample holds many counts of this clonotype. The chain joins TRBV4-3 to TRBJ1-2, with 9 bases matching TRBD1. Germline trimming cut 4 bases from V and 3 bases from J; bases unmatched to any gene: 3. CDR1 and CDR2 (germline): LGHNA, YSLEER. This CDR3 is built from 14 residues. In DNA, the CDR3 is TGCGCCAGCAGCCTTTACAGGGGGCACTATGGCTACACCTTC. Residues: CASSLYRGHYGYTF.

The rearrangement joins TRBV20-1 to TRBJ2-6; no clear D gene. CDR1 and CDR2 from the germline V gene are DFQATT and SNEGSKA (reference sequence). V gave up 3 bases and J gave up 0 bases, with 9 bases separating them. The CDR3 totals 15 residues. The CDR3 nucleotides read TGCAGTGCTAGCAGTACAGCCTCTGGGGCCAACGTCCTGACTTTC. Translation: CSASSTASGANVLTF.

The chain employs TRBV5-5 and TRBJ2-6, with a weak D call TRBD1 (5 bases). This CDR3 region has 16 residues. The germline V gene encodes CDR1 SGHKS and CDR2 YYEKEE (reference sequence). Trimming left V 7 bases short and J 1 base short, with 15 bases between. CDR3 protein: CASDRHSVSGANVLTF. As DNA, the CDR3 is TGTGCCAGCGACAGACACTCCGTTTCTGGGGCCAACGTCCTGACTTTC.

This clonotype was found a few times. The J gene is TRBJ1-2, the V gene TRBV12-3 or TRBV12-4, with D tentatively TRBD1 (5 bases). The CDR3 contains 15 residues. V was trimmed by 7 bases and J by 0 bases, leaving 15 bases between them. The CDR3 DNA reads TGTGCCAGCATTCCCTTACAGGCACCTAACTATGGCTACACCTTC. Its protein product is CASIPLQAPNYGYTF.